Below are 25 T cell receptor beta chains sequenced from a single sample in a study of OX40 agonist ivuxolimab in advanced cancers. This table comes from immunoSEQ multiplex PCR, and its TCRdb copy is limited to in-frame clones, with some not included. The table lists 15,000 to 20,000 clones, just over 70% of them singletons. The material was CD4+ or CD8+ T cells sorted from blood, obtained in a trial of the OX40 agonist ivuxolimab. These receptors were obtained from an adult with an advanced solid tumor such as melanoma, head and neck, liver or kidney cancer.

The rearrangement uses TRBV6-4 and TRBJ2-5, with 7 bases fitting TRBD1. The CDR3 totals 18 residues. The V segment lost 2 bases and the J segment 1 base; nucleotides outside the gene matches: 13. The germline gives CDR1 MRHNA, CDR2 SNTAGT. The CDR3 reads CASSDTTIRDRVQETQYF. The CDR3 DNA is TGTGCCAGCAGTGACACTACCATCCGGGACAGAGTCCAAGAGACCCAGTACTTC.

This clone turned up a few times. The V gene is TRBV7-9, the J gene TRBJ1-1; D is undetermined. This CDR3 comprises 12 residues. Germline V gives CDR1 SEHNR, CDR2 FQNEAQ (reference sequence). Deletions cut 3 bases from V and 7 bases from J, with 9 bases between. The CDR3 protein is CASSLGDGEAFF. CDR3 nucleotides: TGTGCCAGCAGCTTGGGCGACGGTGAAGCTTTCTTT.

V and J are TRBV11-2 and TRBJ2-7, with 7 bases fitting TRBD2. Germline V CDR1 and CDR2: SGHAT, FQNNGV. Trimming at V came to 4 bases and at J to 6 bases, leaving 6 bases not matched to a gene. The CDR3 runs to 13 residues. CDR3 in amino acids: CASSSAGGSEQYF. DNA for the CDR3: TGTGCCAGCAGCTCCGCCGGGGGGAGCGAGCAGTACTTC.

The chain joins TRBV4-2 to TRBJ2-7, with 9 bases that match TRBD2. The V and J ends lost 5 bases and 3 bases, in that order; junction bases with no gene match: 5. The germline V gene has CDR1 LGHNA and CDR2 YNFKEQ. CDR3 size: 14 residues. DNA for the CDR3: TGTGCCAGCAGCGGGAAGACTAGCGGCTACGAGCAGTACTTC. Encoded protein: CASSGKTSGYEQYF.

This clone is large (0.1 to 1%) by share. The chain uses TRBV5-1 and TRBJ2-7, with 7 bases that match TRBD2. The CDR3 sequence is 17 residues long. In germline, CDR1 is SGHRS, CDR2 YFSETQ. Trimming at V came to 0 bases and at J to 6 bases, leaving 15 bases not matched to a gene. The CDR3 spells CASSLAAPFGRTAEQYF. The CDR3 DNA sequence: TGCGCCAGCAGCTTGGCGGCCCCCTTCGGGAGGACGGCCGAGCAGTACTTC.

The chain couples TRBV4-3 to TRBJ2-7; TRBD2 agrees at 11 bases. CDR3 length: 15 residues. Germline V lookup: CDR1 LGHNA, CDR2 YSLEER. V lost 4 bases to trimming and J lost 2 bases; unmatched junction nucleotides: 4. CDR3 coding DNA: TGCGCCAGCAGCCGGGGGACTAGCGGCCCCTACGAGCAGTACTTC. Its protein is CASSRGTSGPYEQYF.

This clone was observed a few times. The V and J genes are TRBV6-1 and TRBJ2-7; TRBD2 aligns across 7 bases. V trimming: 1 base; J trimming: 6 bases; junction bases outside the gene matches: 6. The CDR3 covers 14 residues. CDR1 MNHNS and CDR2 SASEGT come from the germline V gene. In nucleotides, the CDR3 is TGTGCCAGCAGTGAAGTTGGCGGGAGTGGCGAGCAGTACTTC. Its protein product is CASSEVGGSGEQYF.

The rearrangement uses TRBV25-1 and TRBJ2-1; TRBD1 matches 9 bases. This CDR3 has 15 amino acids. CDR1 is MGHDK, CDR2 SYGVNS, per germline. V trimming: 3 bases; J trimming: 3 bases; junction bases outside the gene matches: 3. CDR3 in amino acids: CASSEGQGFYNEQFF. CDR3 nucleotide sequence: TGTGCCAGCAGTGAGGGACAGGGTTTCTACAATGAGCAGTTCTTC.

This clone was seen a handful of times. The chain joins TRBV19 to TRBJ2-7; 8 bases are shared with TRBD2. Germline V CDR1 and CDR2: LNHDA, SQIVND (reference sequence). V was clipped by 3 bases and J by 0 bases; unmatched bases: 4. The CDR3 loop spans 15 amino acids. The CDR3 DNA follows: TGTGCCAGTAGTATTGGGCGGGAGGTCTCCTACGAGCAGTACTTC. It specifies CASSIGREVSYEQYF.

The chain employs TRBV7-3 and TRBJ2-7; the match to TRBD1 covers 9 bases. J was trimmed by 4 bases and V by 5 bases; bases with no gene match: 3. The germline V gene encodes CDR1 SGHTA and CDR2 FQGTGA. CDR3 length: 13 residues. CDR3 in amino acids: CASSEDRGYEQYF. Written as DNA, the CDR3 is TGTGCCAGCAGCGAGGACAGGGGATACGAGCAGTACTTC.

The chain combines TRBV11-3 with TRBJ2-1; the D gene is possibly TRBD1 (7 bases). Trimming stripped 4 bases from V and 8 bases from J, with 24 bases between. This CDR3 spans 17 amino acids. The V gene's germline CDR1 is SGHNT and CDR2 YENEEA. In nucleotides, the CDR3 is TGTGCCAGCAGCTCACAGGGGTCATTACTAGGGGAGGATGAGCAGTTCTTC. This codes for CASSSQGSLLGEDEQFF.

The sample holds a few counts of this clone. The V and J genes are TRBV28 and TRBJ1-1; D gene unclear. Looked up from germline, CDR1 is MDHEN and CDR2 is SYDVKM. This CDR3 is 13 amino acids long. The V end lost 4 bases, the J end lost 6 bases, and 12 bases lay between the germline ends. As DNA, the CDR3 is TGTGCCAGCAGTTACGTTGTTGACCCTGAAGCTTTCTTT. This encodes CASSYVVDPEAFF.

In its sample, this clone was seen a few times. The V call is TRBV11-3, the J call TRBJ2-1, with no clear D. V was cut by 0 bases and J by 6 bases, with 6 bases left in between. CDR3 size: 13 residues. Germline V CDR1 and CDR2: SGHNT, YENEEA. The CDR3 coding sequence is TGTGCCAGCAGCTTAGATGGGATCAATGAGCAGTTCTTC. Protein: CASSLDGINEQFF.

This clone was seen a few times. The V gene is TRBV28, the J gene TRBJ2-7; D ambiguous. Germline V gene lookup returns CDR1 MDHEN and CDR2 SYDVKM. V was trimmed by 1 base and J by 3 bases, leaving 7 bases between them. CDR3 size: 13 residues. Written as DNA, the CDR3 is TGTGCCAGCAGTTTATTTCAACACTACGAGCAGTACTTC. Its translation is CASSLFQHYEQYF.

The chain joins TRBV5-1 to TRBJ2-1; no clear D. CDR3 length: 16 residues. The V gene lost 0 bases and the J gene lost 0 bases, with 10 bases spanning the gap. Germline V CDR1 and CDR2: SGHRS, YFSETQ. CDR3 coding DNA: TGCGCCAGCAGCTTGGCAGGCCCCAGCTCCTACAATGAGCAGTTCTTC. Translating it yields CASSLAGPSSYNEQFF.

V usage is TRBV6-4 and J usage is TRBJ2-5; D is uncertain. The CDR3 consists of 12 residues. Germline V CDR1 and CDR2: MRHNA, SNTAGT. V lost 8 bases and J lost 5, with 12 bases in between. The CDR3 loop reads CASRLYRETQYF. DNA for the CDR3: TGTGCCAGCCGATTATACCGGGAGACCCAGTACTTC.

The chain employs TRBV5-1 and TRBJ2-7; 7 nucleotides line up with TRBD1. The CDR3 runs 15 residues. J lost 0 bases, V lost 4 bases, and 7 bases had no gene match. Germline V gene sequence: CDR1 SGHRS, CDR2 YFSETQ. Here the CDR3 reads CASSTGTESSYEQYF. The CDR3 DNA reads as TGCGCCAGCAGCACCGGGACAGAGAGCTCCTACGAGCAGTACTTC.

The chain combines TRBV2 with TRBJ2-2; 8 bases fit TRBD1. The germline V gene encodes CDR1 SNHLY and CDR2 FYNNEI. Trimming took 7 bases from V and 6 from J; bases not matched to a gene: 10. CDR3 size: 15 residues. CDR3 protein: CASKVSQGASGELFF. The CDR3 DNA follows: TGTGCCAGCAAAGTATCGCAGGGGGCGTCCGGGGAGCTGTTTTTT.

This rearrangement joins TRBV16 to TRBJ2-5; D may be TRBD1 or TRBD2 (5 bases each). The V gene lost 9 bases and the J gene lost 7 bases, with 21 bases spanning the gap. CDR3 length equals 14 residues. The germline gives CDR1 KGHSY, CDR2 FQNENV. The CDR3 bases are TGTGCCAGTTTTCGAGGAGGAGAAGACAGGACCCAGTACTTC. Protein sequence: CASFRGGEDRTQYF.

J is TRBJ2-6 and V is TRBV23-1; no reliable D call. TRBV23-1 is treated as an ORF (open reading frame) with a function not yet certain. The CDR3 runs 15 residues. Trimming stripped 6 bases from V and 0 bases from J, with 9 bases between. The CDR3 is CASSQAYSGANVLTF. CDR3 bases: TGCGCCAGCAGCCAAGCGTACTCTGGGGCCAACGTCCTGACTTTC.

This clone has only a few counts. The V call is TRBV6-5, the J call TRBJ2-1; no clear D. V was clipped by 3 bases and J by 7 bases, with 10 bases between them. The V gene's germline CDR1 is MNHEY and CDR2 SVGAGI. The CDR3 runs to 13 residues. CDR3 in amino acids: CASSYLPRNEQFF. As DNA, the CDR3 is TGTGCCAGCAGTTATCTTCCTCGGAATGAGCAGTTCTTC.

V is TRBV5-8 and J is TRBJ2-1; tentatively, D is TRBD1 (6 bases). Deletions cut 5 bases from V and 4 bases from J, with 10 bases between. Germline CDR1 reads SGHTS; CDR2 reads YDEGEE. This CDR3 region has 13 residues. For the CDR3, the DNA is TGTGCCAGCAGGGTACAGGGATACAATGAGCAGTTCTTC. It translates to CASRVQGYNEQFF.

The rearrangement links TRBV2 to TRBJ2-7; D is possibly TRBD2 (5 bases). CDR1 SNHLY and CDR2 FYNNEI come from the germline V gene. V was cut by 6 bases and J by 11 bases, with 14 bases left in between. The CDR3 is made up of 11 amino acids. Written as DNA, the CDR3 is TGTGCCAGCAGCGGCGGGCTAACGAAGTACTTC. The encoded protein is CASSGGLTKYF.

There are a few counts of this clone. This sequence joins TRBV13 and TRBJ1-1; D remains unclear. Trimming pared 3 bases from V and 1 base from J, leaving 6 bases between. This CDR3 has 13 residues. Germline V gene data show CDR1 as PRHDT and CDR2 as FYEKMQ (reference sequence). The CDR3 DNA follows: TGTGCCAGCAGCTTCACGGGGAACACTGAAGCTTTCTTT. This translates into CASSFTGNTEAFF.

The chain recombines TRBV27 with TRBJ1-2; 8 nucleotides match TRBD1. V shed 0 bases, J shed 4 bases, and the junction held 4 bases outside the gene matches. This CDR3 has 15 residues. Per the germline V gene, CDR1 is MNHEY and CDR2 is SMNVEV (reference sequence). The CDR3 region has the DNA TGTGCCAGCAGTTTATCTTTGGACAGGGTCTATGGCTACACCTTC. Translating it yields CASSLSLDRVYGYTF.